The clone carrying this TCR beta chain occurred many times. The entirety of the isolated RNA underwent reverse transcription, so expressed TCRB transcripts were sequenced. Profiling relied on immunoSEQ multiplex PCR, and the TCRdb table lists in-frame clones only, not all of them. Of approximately 200,000 clones listed, over 8.5% were seen once; the top ten hold 0.034%. V shed 3 bases, J shed 1 base, and the junction held 5 bases outside the gene matches. This CDR3 region has 15 residues. Germline V lookup: CDR1 SEHNR, CDR2 FQNEAQ (reference sequence). The sample is drawn from a study of beta chain features in type 1 diabetes. In the study overall: Across every sample, 107,917,701 sorted cells were examined in total.

This receptor was identified in a woman younger than 35 in good health. The material sequenced was naive CD4+ T cells from blood. The chain has TRBV7-9 and TRBJ1-1, with TRBD1 identical over 7 bases. In DNA, the CDR3 is TGTGCCAGCAGCTTGTGGACAGGCGAGAACACTGAAGCTTTCTTT. Translation gives CASSLWTGENTEAFF.